These 6 T cell receptor beta chains came from one sample sequenced in a study of blood T cell repertoires in COVID-19. The data were produced by immunoSEQ multiplex PCR, yet TCRdb's version contains in-frame clones alone and is incomplete. The repertoire holds approximately 300,000 clones, with about nine tenths as singletons. Sample: PBMCs or T cells enriched from blood (not recorded which). The source is a young woman who had recovered from COVID-19.

This chain joins TRBV9 and TRBJ2-5, with a tentative D call TRBD2 (6 bases). The CDR3 runs 14 residues. The ends were cut back, 4 bases at V and 5 bases at J, with 15 bases in the middle. Germline V gene data show CDR1 as SGDLS and CDR2 as YYNGEE. The CDR3 sequence: CASSTLMGRETQYF. DNA for the CDR3: TGTGCCAGCAGCACCTTAATGGGGAGGGAGACCCAGTACTTC. Full variable domain (rest looked up from reference TRBV9 and TRBJ2-5): DSGVTQTPKHLITATGQRVTLRCSPRSGDLSVYWYQQSLDQGLQFLIQYYNGEERAKGNILERFSAQQFPDLHSELNLSSLELGDSALYFCASSTLMGRETQYFGPGTRLLVL.

The rearrangement links TRBV10-3 to TRBJ2-5, with D maybe TRBD2 (5 bases). V was clipped by 0 bases and J by 3 bases, with 8 bases between them. From germline, CDR1 is ENHRY and CDR2 SYGVKD. The CDR3 is 14 residues long. In DNA form, the CDR3 reads TGTGCCATCAGTGAGTCTTACGGGGAAGAGACCCAGTACTTC. The encoded protein is CAISESYGEETQYF.

The chain recombines TRBV19 with TRBJ2-3; 11 nucleotides match TRBD2. Germline V gene lookup returns CDR1 LNHDA and CDR2 SQIVND (reference sequence). This CDR3 contains 15 residues. Losses at the gene ends were 5 bases for V and 6 bases for J; bases not matched to a gene: 7. The CDR3 sequence is CASSVLAGEHDTQYF. The CDR3 DNA sequence: TGTGCCAGTAGTGTACTAGCGGGAGAACACGATACGCAGTATTTT.

This chain links TRBV3-1 (or the pseudogene TRBV3-2) with TRBJ2-1; 10 nucleotides line up with TRBD2. Germline V gives CDR1 LGHDT, CDR2 YNNKEL (reference sequence). This CDR3 is built from 16 residues. With 2 bases clipped from V and 5 bases from J, the junction kept 6 bases outside the gene matches. The CDR3 sequence: CASSQRRTSGHNEQFF. CDR3 nucleotides: TGTGCCAGCAGCCAACGCCGGACTAGCGGACACAATGAGCAGTTCTTC.

This chain connects TRBV4-3 to TRBJ2-5; TRBD1 agrees at 7 bases. J gave up 5 bases and V 0 bases, and 15 bases lay outside the gene matches. Germline CDR1 LGHNA, CDR2 YSLEER. The CDR3 runs 18 residues. The CDR3 region is CASSQDFASLGGEETQYF. CDR3 bases: TGCGCCAGCAGCCAAGATTTCGCGTCATTAGGGGGCGAGGAGACCCAGTACTTC.

This rearrangement joins TRBV13 to TRBJ2-7, with unresolved D. The ends were cut back, 5 bases at V and 5 bases at J, with 7 bases in the middle. This CDR3 is built from 11 residues. Germline values: CDR1 PRHDT, CDR2 FYEKMQ (reference sequence). CDR3 bases: TGTGCCAGCAGCCTTGTTAACGAGCAGTACTTC. Residues: CASSLVNEQYF.